Listed below are T cell receptor beta chains from one sample, sequenced in a study of identifying expanded T cells in peripheral blood. Method: immunoSEQ multiplex PCR; TCRdb's copy keeps in-frame clones and lacks some. The data hold roughly 75,000 clones, with about 90% observed a single time. Sequenced input: blood. The receptors stem from a person aged 18-70 years in good health. Both conserved end residues are part of each CDR3. Each record gives: J gene, V gene, clone size, D gene, CDR3 protein, CDR3 DNA. D genes are given only for firm matches. The size field is filled for only some rows; it gives once, few, many or a size class.

TRBJ2-3 | TRBV7-6 | - | TRBD2 | CASSVKAGVLVDTQYF | TGTGCCAGCAGCGTTAAAGCGGGAGTTCTTGTGGATACGCAGTATTTT
TRBJ2-3 | TRBV10-1 | once | - | CASSGPHMDSTDTQYF | TGCGCCAGCAGTGGCCCCCACATGGATAGCACAGATACGCAGTATTTT
TRBJ1-1 | TRBV7-2 | - | - | CASSLDHSYTEAFF | TGTGCCAGCAGCTTAGACCACAGTTACACTGAAGCTTTCTTT
TRBJ1-2 | TRBV7-2 | - | TRBD1 | CASSADRARGYTF | TGTGCCAGCAGCGCAGACAGGGCGCGAGGCTACACCTTC
TRBJ2-3 | TRBV5-1 | - | TRBD2 | CASSAGDSTDTQYF | TGCGCCAGCAGCGCGGGAGACAGCACAGATACGCAGTATTTT
TRBJ2-1 | TRBV5-1 | - | - | CASRRRQDPSYNEQFF | TGCGCCAGCAGGCGCCGACAGGATCCCTCCTACAATGAGCAGTTCTTC
TRBJ1-4 | TRBV4-1 | - | - | CASSQARDLRGEKLFF | TGCGCCAGCAGCCAAGCTCGGGACCTCCGGGGGGAAAAACTGTTTTTT
TRBJ2-5 | TRBV5-1 | - | - | CASSLGRTEETQYF | TGCGCCAGCAGCTTGGGTCGGACAGAAGAGACCCAGTACTTC
TRBJ2-1 | TRBV7-3 | - | TRBD2 | CASSLNQLAGVVNEQFF | TGTGCCAGCAGCTTAAATCAGCTAGCGGGAGTTGTCAATGAGCAGTTCTTC
TRBJ1-5 | TRBV28 | - | TRBD1 | CASRTGGNQPQHF | TGTGCCAGCAGAACAGGGGGCAATCAGCCCCAGCATTTT
TRBJ2-3 | TRBV29-1 | - | - | CSARTDGSGGDTQYF | TGCAGCGCCCGAACGGACGGGTCCGGAGGAGATACGCAGTATTTT
TRBJ1-4 | TRBV19 | - | - | CASSEGFNEKLFF | TGTGCCAGTAGTGAAGGGTTTAATGAAAAACTGTTTTTT
TRBJ1-5 | TRBV7-6 | medium-sized | TRBD1 | CASSLVPPQGVLNQPQHF | TGTGCCAGCAGCTTGGTACCCCCCCAGGGGGTACTCAATCAGCCCCAGCATTTT
TRBJ2-2 | TRBV27 | - | TRBD1 | CASSSILDRGRIGELFF | TGTGCCAGCAGTTCTATCTTGGACAGGGGGCGTATCGGGGAGCTGTTTTTT
TRBJ1-4 | TRBV6-1 | - | - | CASTRQATNEKLFF | TGTGCCAGCACAAGACAGGCAACTAATGAAAAACTGTTTTTT
TRBJ2-7 | TRBV19 | - | TRBD1 | CASSIRSGGDYEQYF | TGTGCCAGTAGTATTAGGTCAGGGGGTGACTACGAGCAGTACTTC
TRBJ1-2 | TRBV7-2 | - | - | CASSPTPDNYGYTF | TGTGCCAGCAGCCCCACCCCCGACAACTATGGCTACACCTTC
TRBJ1-2 | TRBV13 | - | - | CASRETGNDYGYTF | TGTGCCAGCAGGGAAACAGGGAACGACTATGGCTACACCTTC
TRBJ1-2 | TRBV20-1 | - | - | CSAKQGNGYTF | TGCAGTGCTAAGCAGGGAAATGGCTACACCTTC
TRBJ2-3 | TRBV19 | - | - | CASRRLVGPDTQYF | TGTGCCAGTAGGAGGCTAGTGGGGCCAGATACGCAGTATTTT
TRBJ2-3 | TRBV30 | - | TRBD2 | CAWSGSGSGGPSRTDTQYF | TGTGCCTGGAGTGGCAGCGGTAGCGGGGGCCCATCCCGCACAGATACGCAGTATTTT
TRBJ1-1 | TRBV11-2 | - | - | CASSLGPTEEAFF | TGTGCCAGCAGCTTAGGCCCGACGGAAGAAGCTTTCTTT
TRBJ1-2 | TRBV6-5 | - | - | CASGGNYGYTF | TGTGCCAGCGGGGGGAACTATGGCTACACCTTC
TRBJ2-7 | TRBV7-8 | once | - | CASSLLRDSFYEQYF | TGTGCCAGCAGCTTATTGCGGGACAGCTTCTACGAGCAGTACTTC
TRBJ2-3 | TRBV18 | - | - | CATTTIPSTDTQYF | TGTGCCACCACGACTATACCTAGCACAGATACGCAGTATTTT
TRBJ2-1 | TRBV5-1 | - | - | CASSLAPNSVGDEQFF | TGCGCCAGCAGCTTGGCGCCCAACTCTGTAGGGGATGAGCAGTTCTTC